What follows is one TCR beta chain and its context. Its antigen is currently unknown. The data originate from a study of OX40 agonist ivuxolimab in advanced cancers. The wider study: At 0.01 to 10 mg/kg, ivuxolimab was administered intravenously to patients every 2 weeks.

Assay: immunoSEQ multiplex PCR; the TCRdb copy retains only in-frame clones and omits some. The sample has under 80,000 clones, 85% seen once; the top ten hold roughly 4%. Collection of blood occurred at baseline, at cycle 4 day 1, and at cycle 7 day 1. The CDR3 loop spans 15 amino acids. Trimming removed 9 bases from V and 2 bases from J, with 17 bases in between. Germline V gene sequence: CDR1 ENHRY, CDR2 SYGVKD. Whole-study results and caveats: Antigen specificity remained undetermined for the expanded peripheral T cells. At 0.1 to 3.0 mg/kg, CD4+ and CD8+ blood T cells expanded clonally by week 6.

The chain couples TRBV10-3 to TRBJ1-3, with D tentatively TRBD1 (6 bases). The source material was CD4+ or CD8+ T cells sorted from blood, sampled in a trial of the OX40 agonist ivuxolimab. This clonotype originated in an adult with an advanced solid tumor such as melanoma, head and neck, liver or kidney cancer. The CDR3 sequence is CAITRGVGPGNTIYF. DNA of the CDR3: TGTGCCATTACCAGGGGTGTGGGTCCTGGAAACACCATATATTTT.